The 18 T cell receptor beta chains below all came from one sample that was sequenced in a study of blood T cell repertoires in COVID-19. Assay: immunoSEQ multiplex PCR; the TCRdb copy retains only in-frame clones and omits some. The sample yields approximately 190,000 clones, 84% seen once. Source material: peripheral blood. The receptor set was obtained from a human donor in a cohort sampled during active COVID-19.

The chain recombines TRBV7-9 with TRBJ2-6, with D possibly matching TRBD1 (6 bases). Germline CDR1 SEHNR, CDR2 FQNEAQ (reference sequence). The CDR3 is 15 residues long. Trimming cost V 5 bases and J 2 bases, with 10 bases left between them. CDR3 loop: CASSPGVTGANVLTF. The DNA of the CDR3 is TGTGCCAGCAGCCCAGGGGTAACTGGGGCCAACGTCCTGACTTTC. The full variable domain, completed using reference TRBV7-9 and TRBJ2-6, is DTGVSQNPRHKITKRGQNVTFRCDPISEHNRLYWYRQTLGQGPEFLTYFQNEAQLEKSRLLSDRFSAERPKGSFSTLEIQRTEQGDSAMYLCASSPGVTGANVLTFGAGSRLTVL.

The rearrangement uses TRBV11-2 and TRBJ2-2; a weak D match, TRBD1 (6 bases). Germline assignment: CDR1 SGHAT and CDR2 FQNNGV. Trimming shortened V by 0 bases and J by 5 bases, and 22 bases separated the two germline ends. This CDR3 has 19 residues. The CDR3 protein is CASSLEFYRVGFRTGELFF. In DNA form, the CDR3 reads TGTGCCAGCAGCTTAGAATTTTACAGGGTAGGCTTCCGGACCGGGGAGCTGTTTTTT.

This clone appeared once. The chain carries TRBV28 and TRBJ1-6; 9 bases line up with TRBD1. The CDR3 has 14 residues. J lost 7 bases, V lost 7 bases, and 5 bases had no gene match. The germline V gene has CDR1 MDHEN and CDR2 SYDVKM. The CDR3 DNA reads as TGTGCCAGCATACTGGGGACAGGGAATTCACCCCTCCACTTT. As protein: CASILGTGNSPLHF.

The genes are TRBV4-1 and TRBJ1-3; D remains ambiguous. Germline loops: CDR1 MGHRA, CDR2 YSYEKL. Trimming took 1 base from V and 0 from J, leaving 10 bases between them. The CDR3 is made up of 16 amino acids. CDR3 loop: CASSQVGLASGNTIYF. For the CDR3, the DNA is TGCGCCAGCAGCCAAGTTGGGCTGGCCTCTGGAAACACCATATATTTT.

The CDR3 loop reads CASRNPDKAVYEQYV. DNA for the CDR3: TGTGCCAGCAGAAACCCGGACAAGGCGGTCTACGAGCAGTACGTC. The chain couples TRBV6-5 to TRBJ2-7; perhaps TRBD1 as D (5 bases). Germline V lookup: CDR1 MNHEY, CDR2 SVGAGI. V was clipped by 6 bases and J by 3 bases, with 18 bases between them. The CDR3 contains 15 residues.

This sequence joins TRBV19 and TRBJ2-1, with TRBD2 identical over 9 bases. The CDR3 is 15 residues long. The junction had 10 bases not matched to a gene; V was cut back by 6 bases and J by 7 bases. Germline CDR1 is LNHDA and CDR2 is SQIVND (reference sequence). CDR3 amino acids: CASRSSGRTYNEQFF. The CDR3 region has the DNA TGTGCCAGTAGATCAAGCGGGAGGACGTATAATGAGCAGTTCTTC.

This clone was observed a single time. This chain uses TRBV7-2 with TRBJ2-1; D perhaps matches TRBD2 (6 bases). Between the trimmed V and J ends, which lost 1 base and 7 bases, there was a span of 11 bases. Germline V gene data show CDR1 as SGHTA and CDR2 as FQGNSA. The CDR3 is made up of 14 amino acids. DNA for the CDR3: TGTGCCAGCAGCTTAGACGGGAGCAAGAATGAGCAGTTCTTC. Encoded protein: CASSLDGSKNEQFF.

The chain employs TRBV5-1 and TRBJ2-6, with 7 positions matching TRBD2. Germline V lookup: CDR1 SGHRS, CDR2 YFSETQ. With V trimmed by 2 bases and J by 3 bases, 5 bases remained unmatched. The CDR3 spans 16 residues. DNA for the CDR3: TGCGCCAGCAGCTTAAAGGGAGGGCTTGGGGCCAACGTCCTGACTTTC. Translation: CASSLKGGLGANVLTF.

The CDR3 nucleotides read TGTGCCAGTAGTTACAGCTCCTACAATGAGCAGTTCTTC. Residues: CASSYSSYNEQFF. This chain links TRBV19 with TRBJ2-1; D is unresolved. Per the germline V gene, CDR1 is LNHDA and CDR2 is SQIVND (reference sequence). CDR3 size: 13 residues. Trimming took 5 bases from V and 0 from J, leaving 5 bases between them.

The chain has TRBV28 and TRBJ2-3, with 9 nucleotides matching TRBD2. The CDR3 is 15 amino acids. V shed 5 bases, J shed 5 bases, and the junction held 8 bases outside the gene matches. Germline loops: CDR1 MDHEN, CDR2 SYDVKM. CDR3 residues: CASSGSAGGRDTQYF. For the CDR3, the DNA is TGTGCCAGCAGTGGGTCTGCGGGAGGGAGAGATACGCAGTATTTT.

The chain carries TRBV19 and TRBJ1-5, with D uncertain. CDR1 and CDR2 (germline): LNHDA, SQIVND (reference sequence). The length of the CDR3 is 13 residues. Trimming stripped 7 bases from V and 7 bases from J, with 14 bases between. The CDR3: CASNAGSRQPQHF. In DNA form, the CDR3 reads TGTGCCAGTAATGCGGGGTCGAGGCAGCCCCAGCATTTT.

This rearrangement joins TRBV10-3 to TRBJ2-5; TRBD1 aligns across 7 bases. The CDR3 loop spans 15 amino acids. The trim removed 7 bases at V and 2 bases at J, leaving 10 bases unmatched. The germline V gene encodes CDR1 ENHRY and CDR2 SYGVKD. CDR3 region: CAITPGDRAQETQYF. The CDR3 DNA reads TGTGCCATCACCCCAGGGGACAGAGCTCAAGAGACCCAGTACTTC.

V and J are TRBV18 and TRBJ1-2; 9 positions match TRBD1. J was trimmed by 4 bases and V by 1 base; bases with no gene match: 7. This CDR3 contains 16 residues. Germline CDR1 KGHSH, CDR2 LQKENI. CDR3 amino acids: CASSPQQGALVYGYTF. CDR3 bases: TGTGCCAGCTCACCACAACAGGGGGCGCTTGTCTATGGCTACACCTTC.

This clone came up a few times. This chain connects TRBV5-1 to TRBJ2-1; D is possibly TRBD2 (5 bases). In germline, CDR1 is SGHRS, CDR2 YFSETQ. V was clipped by 4 bases and J by 4 bases, with 12 bases between them. The CDR3 is 14 residues long. The CDR3 DNA reads TGCGCCAGCAGCATACGGACTCGATACAATGAGCAGTTCTTC. Its protein is CASSIRTRYNEQFF.

The CDR3 nucleotides read TGTGCCAGCAGCGTAGCGGGCAGGGGAGGGTTGTCAGATACGCAGTATTTT. This sequence encodes CASSVAGRGGLSDTQYF. The chain carries TRBV9 and TRBJ2-3; possibly TRBD2 for D (7 bases). CDR1 and CDR2 (germline): SGDLS, YYNGEE. This CDR3 contains 17 residues. Trimming removed 0 bases at V and 4 bases at J, with 18 bases between.

The chain recombines TRBV9 with TRBJ2-2, with TRBD2 matching over 8 bases. Looked up from germline, CDR1 is SGDLS and CDR2 is YYNGEE. CDR3 length: 14 residues. With V trimmed by 5 bases and J by 0 bases, 0 bases remained unmatched. CDR3 DNA: TGTGCCAGCAGGACTAGCGCGAACACCGGGGAGCTGTTTTTT. This codes for CASRTSANTGELFF.

The rearrangement uses TRBV30 and TRBJ2-7, with 7 positions matching TRBD1. CDR3 length equals 13 residues. The germline V gene has CDR1 GTSNPN and CDR2 SVGIG (reference sequence). Losses at the gene ends were 0 bases for V and 4 bases for J; bases not matched to a gene: 3. The CDR3 reads CAWSVSGGYEQYV. The CDR3 coding sequence is TGTGCCTGGAGTGTCTCAGGGGGTTACGAGCAGTACGTC.

This clone has more than one count but fewer than ten. The chain employs TRBV4-2 and TRBJ2-3; D gene ambiguous. Germline V gene data show CDR1 as LGHNA and CDR2 as YNFKEQ. The CDR3 has 13 residues. V was pared by 0 bases and J by 8 bases, with 9 bases between. The CDR3 DNA is TGTGCCAGCAGCCAAGACGAGAGTGGTACGCAGTATTTT. As protein: CASSQDESGTQYF.